A single T cell receptor beta chain is shown here with its context. Its target is not known. Libraries were prepared by immunoSEQ multiplex PCR; TCRdb keeps only in-frame clonotypes and omits some of them. Of more than 300,000 clones listed, about nine tenths are singletons. The junction had 4 bases not matched to a gene; V was cut back by 0 bases and J by 5 bases. This CDR3 has 16 residues. Germline V gives CDR1 LGHNA, CDR2 YNFKEQ. This sample stems from a study of cytomegalovirus exposure and HLA in healthy donors. Study-wide findings and caveats: Rare sequences made up most TCRs, while some public TCRs were found in many donors.

The sample consisted of PBMCs. This TCR was sampled from a woman younger than 30 in good health and CMV-seronegative. This chain uses TRBV4-2 with TRBJ2-1; TRBD2 agrees at 10 bases. CDR3 amino acids: CASSQELLAGDNEQFF. The CDR3 region has the DNA TGTGCCAGCAGCCAAGAACTGCTAGCGGGGGACAATGAGCAGTTCTTC.